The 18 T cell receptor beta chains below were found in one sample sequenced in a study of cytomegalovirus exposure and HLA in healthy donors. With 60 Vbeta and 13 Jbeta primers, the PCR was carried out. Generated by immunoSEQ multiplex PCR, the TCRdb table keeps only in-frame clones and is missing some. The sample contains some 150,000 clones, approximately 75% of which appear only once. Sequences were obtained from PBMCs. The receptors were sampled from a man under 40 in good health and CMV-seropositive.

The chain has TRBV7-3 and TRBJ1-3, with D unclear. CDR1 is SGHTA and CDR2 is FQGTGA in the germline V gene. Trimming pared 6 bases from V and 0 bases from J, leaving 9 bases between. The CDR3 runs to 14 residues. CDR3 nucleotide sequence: TGTGCCAGCAGGGGCGCCTCCTCTGGAAACACCATATATTTT. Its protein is CASRGASSGNTIYF.

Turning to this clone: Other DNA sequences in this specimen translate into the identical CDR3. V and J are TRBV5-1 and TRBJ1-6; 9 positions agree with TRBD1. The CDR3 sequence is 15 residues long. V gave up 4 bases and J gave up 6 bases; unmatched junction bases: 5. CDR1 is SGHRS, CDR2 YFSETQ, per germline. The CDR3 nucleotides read TGCGCCAGCAGCCCCGGACAGGGGCCTAATTCACCCCTCCACTTT. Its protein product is CASSPGQGPNSPLHF.

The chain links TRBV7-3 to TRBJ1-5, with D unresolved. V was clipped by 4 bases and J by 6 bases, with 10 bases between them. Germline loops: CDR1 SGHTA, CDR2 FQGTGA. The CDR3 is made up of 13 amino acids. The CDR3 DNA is TGTGCCAGCAGCTCCTTAGGAGGTCAGCCCCAGCATTTT. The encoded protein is CASSSLGGQPQHF.

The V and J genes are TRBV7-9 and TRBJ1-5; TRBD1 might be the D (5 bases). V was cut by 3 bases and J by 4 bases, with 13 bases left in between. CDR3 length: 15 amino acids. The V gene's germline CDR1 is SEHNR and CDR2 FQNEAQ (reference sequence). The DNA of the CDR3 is TGTGCCAGCAGCTTGGGGGGGAACGGGAATCAGCCCCAGCATTTT. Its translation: CASSLGGNGNQPQHF.

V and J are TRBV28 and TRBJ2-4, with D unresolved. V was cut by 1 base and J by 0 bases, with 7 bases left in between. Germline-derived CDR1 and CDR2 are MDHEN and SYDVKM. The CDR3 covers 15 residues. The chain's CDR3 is CASSLSQLAKNIQYF. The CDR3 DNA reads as TGTGCCAGCAGTTTATCTCAGTTAGCCAAAAACATTCAGTACTTC. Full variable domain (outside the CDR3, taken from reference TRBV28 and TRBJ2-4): DVKVTQSSRYLVKRTGEKVFLECVQDMDHENMFWYRQDPGLGLRLIYFSYDVKMKEKGDIPEGYSVSREKKERFSLILESASTNQTSMYLCASSLSQLAKNIQYFGAGTRLSVL.

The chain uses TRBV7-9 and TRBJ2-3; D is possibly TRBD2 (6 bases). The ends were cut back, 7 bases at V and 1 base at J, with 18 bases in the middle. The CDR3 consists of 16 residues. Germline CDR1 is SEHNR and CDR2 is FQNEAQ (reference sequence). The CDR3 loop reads CASKLQAGTGTDTQYF. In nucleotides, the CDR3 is TGTGCCAGCAAACTACAAGCAGGGACTGGCACAGATACGCAGTATTTT.

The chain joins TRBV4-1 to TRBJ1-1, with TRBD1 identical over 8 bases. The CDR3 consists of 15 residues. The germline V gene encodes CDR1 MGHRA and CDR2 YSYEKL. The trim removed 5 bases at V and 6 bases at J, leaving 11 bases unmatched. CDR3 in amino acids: CASSTRTGPGSEAFF. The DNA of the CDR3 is TGCGCCAGCAGCACCCGGACAGGGCCGGGGTCTGAAGCTTTCTTT.

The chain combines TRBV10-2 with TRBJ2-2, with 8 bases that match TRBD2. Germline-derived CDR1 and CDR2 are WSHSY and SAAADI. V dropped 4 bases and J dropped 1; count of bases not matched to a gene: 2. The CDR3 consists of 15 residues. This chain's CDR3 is CASSAGGQNTGELFF. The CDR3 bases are TGCGCCAGCAGTGCGGGGGGGCAGAACACCGGGGAGCTGTTTTTT.

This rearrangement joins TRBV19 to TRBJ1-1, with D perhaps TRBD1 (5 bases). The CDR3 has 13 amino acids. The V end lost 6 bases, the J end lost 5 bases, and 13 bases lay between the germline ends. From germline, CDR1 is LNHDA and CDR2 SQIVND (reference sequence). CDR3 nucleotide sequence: TGTGCCAGTAGCCCAGGGTTGGGTACTGAAGCTTTCTTT. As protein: CASSPGLGTEAFF.

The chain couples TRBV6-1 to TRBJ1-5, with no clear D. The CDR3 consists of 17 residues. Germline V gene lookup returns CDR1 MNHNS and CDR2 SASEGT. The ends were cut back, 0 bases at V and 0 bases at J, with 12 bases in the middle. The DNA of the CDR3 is TGTGCCAGCAGTGAAGCGAGAACGTATTATAGCAATCAGCCCCAGCATTTT. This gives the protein CASSEARTYYSNQPQHF.

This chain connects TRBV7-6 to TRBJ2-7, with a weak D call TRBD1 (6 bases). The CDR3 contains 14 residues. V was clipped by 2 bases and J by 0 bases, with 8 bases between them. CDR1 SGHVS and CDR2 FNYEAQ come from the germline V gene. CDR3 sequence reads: CASSLPGVSYEQYF. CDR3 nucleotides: TGTGCCAGCAGCTTACCAGGGGTCTCCTACGAGCAGTACTTC.

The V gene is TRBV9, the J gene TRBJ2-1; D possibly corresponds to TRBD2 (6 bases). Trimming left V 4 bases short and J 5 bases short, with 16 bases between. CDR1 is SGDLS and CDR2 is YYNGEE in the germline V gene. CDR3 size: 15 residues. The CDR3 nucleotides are TGTGCCAGCAGCCTAGGAGGGAATTGGCACAATGAGCAGTTCTTC. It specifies CASSLGGNWHNEQFF.

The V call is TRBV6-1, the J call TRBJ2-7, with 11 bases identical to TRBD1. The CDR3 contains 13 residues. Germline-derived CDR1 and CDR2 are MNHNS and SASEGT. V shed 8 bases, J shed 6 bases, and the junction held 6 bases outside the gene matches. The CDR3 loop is CASGGQGGFEQYF. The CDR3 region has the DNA TGTGCCAGCGGGGGACAGGGGGGATTCGAGCAGTACTTC.

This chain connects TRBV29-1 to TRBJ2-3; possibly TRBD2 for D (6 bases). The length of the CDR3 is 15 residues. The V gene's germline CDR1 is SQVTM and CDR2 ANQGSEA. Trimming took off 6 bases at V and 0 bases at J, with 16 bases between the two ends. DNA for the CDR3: TGCAGCGTACCCCCGGCGGGGATAAGCACAGATACGCAGTATTTT. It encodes CSVPPAGISTDTQYF.

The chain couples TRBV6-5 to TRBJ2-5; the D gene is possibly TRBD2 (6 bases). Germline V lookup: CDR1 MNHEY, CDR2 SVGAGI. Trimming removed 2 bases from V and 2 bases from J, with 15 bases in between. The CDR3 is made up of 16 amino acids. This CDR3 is CASSYALAQGQETQYF. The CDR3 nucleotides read TGTGCCAGCAGTTACGCTCTAGCGCAAGGACAAGAGACCCAGTACTTC.

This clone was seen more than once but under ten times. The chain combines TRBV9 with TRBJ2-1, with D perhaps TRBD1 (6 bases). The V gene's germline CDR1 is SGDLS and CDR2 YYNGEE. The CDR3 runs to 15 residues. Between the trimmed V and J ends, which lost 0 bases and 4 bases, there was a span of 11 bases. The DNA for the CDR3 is TGTGCCAGCAGCGTAGAAGGGGGATTATACAATGAGCAGTTCTTC. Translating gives CASSVEGGLYNEQFF.

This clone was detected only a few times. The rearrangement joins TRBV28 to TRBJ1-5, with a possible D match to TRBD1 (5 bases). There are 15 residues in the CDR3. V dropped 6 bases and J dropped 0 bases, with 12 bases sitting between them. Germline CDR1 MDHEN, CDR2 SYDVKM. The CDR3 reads CASSLGGNSNQPQHF. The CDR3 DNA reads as TGTGCCAGCAGCCTTGGGGGGAATAGCAATCAGCCCCAGCATTTT.

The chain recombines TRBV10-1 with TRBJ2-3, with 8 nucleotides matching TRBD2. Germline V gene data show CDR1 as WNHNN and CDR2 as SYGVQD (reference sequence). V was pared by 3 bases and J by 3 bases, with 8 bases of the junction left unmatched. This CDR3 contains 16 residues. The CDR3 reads CASSDGGAVPTDTQYF. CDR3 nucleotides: TGCGCCAGCAGTGACGGGGGGGCCGTTCCGACAGATACGCAGTATTTT.